Listed below are T cell receptor beta chains from one sample, sequenced in a study of CD8+CD57+ T cells in acquired aplastic anemia. A single record per CDR3 protein comes from TCRdb applying MiXCR to the reads. This sample yields approximately 300,000 distinct CDR3 sequences, of which 45% to 65% are seen a single time; 1.3% belongs to the top ten. The sequencing sample was made of sorted CD4+, CD8+, or CD8+CD57+ T cells (not recorded which) from PBMCs. These receptors were collected from a human donor with aplastic anemia. The CDR3 runs from the conserved cysteine through the conserved F or W. The D gene is left open where the match is weak. Clone size is stated in some rows and not others, as once, few, many or a class when expanded.

TRBV11-3,15,TRBD1,.,TRBJ2-7,CASSSKTGATYEQYF,TGTGCCAGCAGCTCAAAAACAGGGGCAACCTACGAGCAGTACTTC
TRBV10-3,15,TRBD1,.,TRBJ1-6,CAINRDRGINSPLHF,TGTGCCATCAATAGGGACAGGGGGATTAATTCACCCCTCCACTTT
TRBV2,16,TRBD2,many,TRBJ2-7,CASSALGDYPPYEQYF,TGTGCCAGCAGTGCACTTGGGGACTACCCACCCTACGAGCAGTACTTC
TRBV2,11,.,.,TRBJ2-1,CASLQYNEQFF,TGTGCCAGCCTCCAGTACAATGAGCAGTTCTTC
TRBV12-3/TRBV12-4,14,.,once,TRBJ1-4,CASTLSGYNEKLFF,TGTGCCAGCACCCTATCGGGCTATAATGAAAAACTGTTTTTT
TRBV10-3,17,.,many,TRBJ2-7,CAISESRGGERTYEQYF,TGTGCCATCAGTGAGTCGCGGGGCGGGGAGAGGACCTACGAGCAGTACTTC
TRBV9,16,TRBD2,.,TRBJ2-2,CASAIPLAGDTGELFF,TGTGCCAGCGCCATCCCACTAGCGGGAGATACCGGGGAGCTGTTTTTT
TRBV19,15,.,.,TRBJ1-2,CASSIDIAYNYGYTF,TGTGCCAGTAGTATAGATATAGCTTACAACTATGGCTACACCTTC
TRBV10-3,13,.,.,TRBJ1-2,CAISPDGNYGYTF,TGTGCCATCAGCCCGGACGGGAACTATGGCTACACCTTC
TRBV20-1,15,.,.,TRBJ2-1,CSASILPGLYNEQFF,TGCAGTGCTAGCATCCTCCCGGGACTTTACAATGAGCAGTTCTTC
TRBV9,13,TRBD2,.,TRBJ2-3,CASSFTSGDTQYF,TGTGCCAGCAGCTTCACTAGCGGGGATACGCAGTATTTT
TRBV20-1,12,.,.,TRBJ2-7,CSASEGSYGQYF,TGCAGTGCTAGTGAGGGCTCCTACGGGCAGTACTTC
TRBV6-1,12,.,many,TRBJ1-1,CASSKQGSEAFF,TGTGCCAGCAGTAAACAGGGCTCTGAAGCTTTCTTT
TRBV6-1,13,TRBD2,medium-sized,TRBJ2-1,CASSEGLAGGQFF,TGTGCCAGCAGTGAAGGACTAGCGGGAGGGCAGTTCTTC
TRBV5-4,17,TRBD1,many,TRBJ2-3,CASSLLVGQGATDTQYF,TGTGCCAGCAGCCTTTTGGTGGGACAGGGGGCGACAGATACGCAGTATTTT
TRBV18,14,.,many,TRBJ1-1,CASSPPERNTEAFF,TGTGCCAGCTCACCACCGGAGAGGAACACTGAAGCTTTCTTT
TRBV9,14,TRBD1,once,TRBJ1-2,CASSVDRGYYGYTF,TGTGCCAGCAGCGTAGACAGGGGCTACTATGGCTACACCTTC
TRBV29-1,15,TRBD2,.,TRBJ2-1,CSLDPGLAGGNEQFF,TGCAGTCTAGACCCGGGACTAGCGGGAGGCAATGAGCAGTTCTTC
TRBV20-1,13,.,.,TRBJ2-1,CSASVASYNEQFF,TGCAGTGCTAGCGTGGCTTCCTACAATGAGCAGTTCTTC
TRBV2,15,.,once,TRBJ2-5,CASSVEGMGMETQYF,TGTGCCAGCAGTGTTGAAGGGATGGGAATGGAGACCCAGTACTTC
TRBV2,14,TRBD1,.,TRBJ2-1,CASSESGQGREQFF,TGTGCCAGCAGTGAATCCGGACAGGGTCGGGAGCAGTTCTTC
TRBV10-1,13,.,many,TRBJ2-1,CASREGTYNEQFF,TGCGCCAGCAGGGAGGGAACTTACAATGAGCAGTTCTTC